These 22 T cell receptor beta chains originate from one sample sequenced in a study of T cell responses to AZD1222 COVID-19 vaccine (dated by TCRdb to 2020 to 2023). The sample's time point label is to be understood as: about 28 days (+/-7) after the second vaccine dose. The library was made by the immunoSEQ multiplex PCR assay. This immuneACCESS table, as held by TCRdb, lists in-frame sequences with V and J called but not all clones. Of the missing ones, under half trace to an unresolved V gene in checked studies; the others have no known cause. The sample table lists under 200,000 clones, around 89% of them with a count of one. The ten largest make up 25% to 30% of the sample. The sample here was peripheral blood, taken 28 days after the second AZD1222 dose. These receptors were collected from an adult who received the AZD1222 COVID-19 vaccine.

This clone showed up just once. The rearrangement joins TRBV7-6 to TRBJ2-4; D may be TRBD1 or TRBD2 (5 bases each). The germline CDR1 and CDR2 sequences are SGHVS and FNYEAQ. The CDR3 contains 18 residues. The germline V and J ends were trimmed by 0 bases and 0 bases, with 15 bases remaining between them. DNA for the CDR3: TGTGCCAGCAGCTTAGCCCCTGGGGGTCCTCTAGCCAAAAACATTCAGTACTTC. Amino acids: CASSLAPGGPLAKNIQYF. Full variable domain (remainder filled in from reference TRBV7-6 and TRBJ2-4): GAGVSQSPRYKVTKRGQDVALRCDPISGHVSLYWYRQALGQGPEFLTYFNYEAQQDKSGLPNDRFSAERPEGSISTLTIQRTEQRDSAMYRCASSLAPGGPLAKNIQYFGAGTRLSVL.

The V gene is TRBV25-1, the J gene TRBJ1-4, with D perhaps TRBD1 (5 bases). CDR1 MGHDK and CDR2 SYGVNS come from the germline V gene. The CDR3 totals 15 residues. V lost 3 bases, J lost 6 bases, and 14 bases lay in between. The CDR3 region has the DNA TGTGCCAGCAGTGAGAGGGGTGGTCGGGATGAAAAACTGTTTTTT. Translation: CASSERGGRDEKLFF.

The V and J genes are TRBV4-3 and TRBJ1-2, with TRBD1 as a possible D gene (5 bases). CDR1 LGHNA and CDR2 YSLEER come from the germline V gene. V was shortened by 4 bases and J by 4 bases, with 10 bases between the two germline ends. CDR3 length equals 13 residues. The CDR3 DNA sequence: TGCGCCAGCAGCCGGTACCAGGGCTATGGCTACACCTTC. It encodes CASSRYQGYGYTF.

To note about this clone: A junction end diverges from the germline sequence, so it may reflect a read error. The V gene is TRBV19, the J gene TRBJ2-4, with unresolved D. CDR3 size: 14 residues. The germline gives CDR1 LNHDA, CDR2 SQIVND (reference sequence). The CDR3 nucleotides read TGTGCCAGTAGTATCGGGCCCCCCAACAACATTCAGTACTTC. Its protein product is CASSIGPPNNIQYF.

The J gene is TRBJ1-4, the V gene TRBV6-1; no clear D. Germline CDR1 reads MNHNS; CDR2 reads SASEGT. This CDR3 has 17 amino acids. V was trimmed by 3 bases and J by 7 bases, leaving 21 bases between them. CDR3 sequence (DNA): TGTGCCAGCAGTGATTATGAGGGTCGGGGTCAGGCTGAAAAACTGTTTTTT. It encodes CASSDYEGRGQAEKLFF.

This sequence joins TRBV5-5 and TRBJ1-1; 7 bases line up with TRBD1. The CDR3 loop spans 16 amino acids. J gave up 2 bases and V 4 bases, and 11 bases lay outside the gene matches. The germline gives CDR1 SGHKS, CDR2 YYEKEE (reference sequence). The CDR3: CASSLAWTGLNTEAFF. The DNA of the CDR3 is TGTGCCAGCAGCCTGGCCTGGACAGGACTTAACACTGAAGCTTTCTTT.

The chain recombines TRBV5-1 with TRBJ2-7; 10 nucleotides line up with TRBD2. Unmatched junction bases numbered 5, after V lost 0 bases and J lost 2 bases. The germline gives CDR1 SGHRS, CDR2 YFSETQ. There are 16 residues in the CDR3. This CDR3 reads CASSLEVLAGTYEQYF. The DNA for the CDR3 is TGCGCCAGCAGCTTGGAAGTACTAGCGGGAACCTACGAGCAGTACTTC.

The rearrangement links TRBV27 to TRBJ2-5; 9 bases match TRBD2. V was pared by 8 bases and J by 5 bases, with 24 bases of the junction left unmatched. The CDR3 loop spans 19 amino acids. The germline V gene has CDR1 MNHEY and CDR2 SMNVEV (reference sequence). CDR3 amino acids: CASSLVRLAGSGAGETQYF. The CDR3 nucleotides read TGTGCCAGCTCCCTTGTTCGCCTAGCGGGGAGTGGGGCGGGGGAGACCCAGTACTTC.

J is TRBJ1-3 and V is TRBV6-5; D unclear. Germline lookup yields CDR1 MNHEY and CDR2 SVGAGI. The CDR3 sequence is 15 residues long. Trimming took off 2 bases at V and 0 bases at J, with 8 bases between the two ends. The CDR3 DNA sequence: TGTGCCAGCAGTTACGACATAAGCTCTGGAAACACCATATATTTT. As protein: CASSYDISSGNTIYF.

This chain joins TRBV28 and TRBJ1-2; D call uncertain. The CDR3 runs 13 residues. The germline V and J ends were trimmed by 2 bases and 3 bases, with 7 bases remaining between them. Per the germline V gene, CDR1 is MDHEN and CDR2 is SYDVKM. In DNA form, the CDR3 reads TGTGCCAGCAGTTTAGATAAAGACTATGGCTACACCTTC. Amino acid sequence: CASSLDKDYGYTF.

V usage is TRBV10-3 and J usage is TRBJ2-3; D is undetermined. Germline loops: CDR1 ENHRY, CDR2 SYGVKD. The CDR3 has 15 residues. The V end lost 2 bases, the J end lost 0 bases, and 9 bases lay between the germline ends. The CDR3 sequence: CAISEPSRSTDTQYF. For the CDR3, the DNA is TGTGCCATCAGTGAGCCCTCCCGTAGCACAGATACGCAGTATTTT.

This chain links TRBV18 with TRBJ1-1, with 7 bases lining up with TRBD1. This CDR3 spans 13 amino acids. Germline trimming cut 4 bases from V and 7 bases from J; bases unmatched to any gene: 6. CDR1 and CDR2 (germline): KGHSH, LQKENI. CDR3 in amino acids: CASSLDRSNEAFF. CDR3 nucleotides: TGTGCCAGCTCACTGGACAGGTCTAATGAAGCTTTCTTT.

The gene calls are TRBV9 and TRBJ1-3; 7 nucleotides agree with TRBD1. V lost 3 bases and J lost 2; bases outside the gene matches: 2. In germline, CDR1 is SGDLS, CDR2 YYNGEE. The CDR3 is 14 residues long. CDR3 in DNA: TGTGCCAGCAGCGCCGACAGGGCTGGAAACACCATATATTTT. This codes for CASSADRAGNTIYF.

This clone occurred once. This chain's CDR3 is CASRGQLSSYEQYF. The CDR3, as DNA: TGTGCCAGCAGAGGACAGTTAAGCTCCTACGAGCAGTACTTC. The chain links TRBV6-5 to TRBJ2-7; D is possibly TRBD1 (6 bases). Germline CDR1 MNHEY, CDR2 SVGAGI. CDR3 length: 14 residues. The ends were cut back, 6 bases at V and 0 bases at J, with 12 bases in the middle.

This chain connects TRBV12-3 or TRBV12-4 to TRBJ1-2; 7 positions match TRBD1. After removal of 7 bases from V and 3 bases from J, the junction contained 5 bases not matched to a gene. CDR3 length: 13 residues. CDR3 DNA sequence: TGTGCCAGCACCAATACAGGGGACTATGGCTACACCTTC. Its protein is CASTNTGDYGYTF.

This clone was seen a few times. The rearrangement links TRBV19 to TRBJ2-1; 8 bases are shared with TRBD2. Unmatched junction bases numbered 2, after V lost 0 bases and J lost 10 bases. CDR1 LNHDA and CDR2 SQIVND come from the germline V gene (reference sequence). The CDR3 totals 13 residues. The CDR3 is CASSIDRGGEQFF. The CDR3 nucleotides read TGTGCCAGTAGTATAGATCGGGGGGGCGAGCAGTTCTTC.

The chain uses TRBV7-9 and TRBJ1-1; maybe TRBD1 (5 bases). Germline CDR1 SEHNR, CDR2 FQNEAQ (reference sequence). V was shortened by 8 bases and J by 2 bases, with 15 bases between the two germline ends. CDR3 length: 14 residues. As DNA, the CDR3 is TGTGCCAGCTTCGGACGGGGCAGTAACACTGAAGCTTTCTTT. Its translation: CASFGRGSNTEAFF.

The CDR3 DNA reads as TGTGCCAGCAGCCCAACCTGGGTCGGGCATGAGCAGTTCTTC. Its translation: CASSPTWVGHEQFF. The chain uses TRBV28 and TRBJ2-1; D uncertain. Germline values: CDR1 MDHEN, CDR2 SYDVKM. The CDR3 is 14 amino acids. Trimming removed 6 bases at V and 8 bases at J, with 17 bases between.

This rearrangement joins TRBV20-1 to TRBJ2-5; D ambiguous. Trimming took off 6 bases at V and 5 bases at J, with 7 bases between the two ends. CDR1 is DFQATT, CDR2 SNEGSKA, per germline (reference sequence). This CDR3 contains 10 residues. The CDR3 here is CSAMGETQYF. CDR3 DNA sequence: TGCAGTGCGATGGGGGAGACCCAGTACTTC.

The chain is built from TRBV19 and TRBJ2-7; TRBD2 matches at 11 bases. Germline trimming cut 6 bases from V and 3 bases from J; bases unmatched to any gene: 7. The CDR3 length is 15 residues. Per the germline V gene, CDR1 is LNHDA and CDR2 is SQIVND (reference sequence). CDR3 nucleotide sequence: TGTGCCAGTAGGCTAGCGGGAGGAGACTTCTACGAGCAGTACTTC. This gives the protein CASRLAGGDFYEQYF.

The chain uses TRBV6-5 and TRBJ2-1, with 10 bases lining up with TRBD2. The CDR3 consists of 15 residues. With V trimmed by 6 bases and J by 2 bases, 4 bases remained unmatched. Looked up from germline, CDR1 is MNHEY and CDR2 is SVGAGI. DNA for the CDR3: TGTGCCAGCAGCGTAGCGGGAGGAGCCTACAATGAGCAGTTCTTC. Protein: CASSVAGGAYNEQFF.

The chain is built from TRBV13 and TRBJ2-7; TRBD2 matches 14 bases. Looked up from germline, CDR1 is PRHDT and CDR2 is FYEKMQ (reference sequence). The J segment lost 3 bases and the V segment lost 5 bases, leaving 3 bases of the junction unmatched. This CDR3 contains 15 residues. CDR3 residues: CASSPGTSGSYEQYF. CDR3 bases: TGTGCCAGCAGCCCGGGGACTAGCGGGAGCTACGAGCAGTACTTC. The full variable domain, rest sourced from reference TRBV13 and TRBJ2-7, is AAGVIQSPRHLIKEKRETATLKCYPIPRHDTVYWYQQGPGQDPQFLISFYEKMQSDKGSIPDRFSAQQFSDYHSELNMSSLELGDSALYFCASSPGTSGSYEQYFGPGTRLTVT.